The 14 T cell receptor beta chains below were found in one sample sequenced in a study of blood T cell repertoires in COVID-19. Clones were read by immunoSEQ multiplex PCR, and TCRdb kept only the in-frame ones, dropping some. The sample records 240,000 or so clones, around 90% being singletons. Sequencing was done on a sample of PBMCs or T cells enriched from blood (not recorded which). The receptors were sampled from a man aged 50-60 years who had been exposed to COVID-19.

This sequence joins TRBV7-2 and TRBJ2-1, with TRBD2 matching 9 bases. This CDR3 is 17 amino acids long. Germline V gene data show CDR1 as SGHTA and CDR2 as FQGNSA. Trimming cost V 0 bases and J 6 bases; bases outside gene matches: 9. The CDR3, as DNA: TGTGCCAGCAGCTTAGCGCGGGGAGCGGGAGGCGTCAATGAGCAGTTCTTC. Amino acids: CASSLARGAGGVNEQFF.

The chain carries TRBV21-1 and TRBJ2-3; the tabulated D call, TRBD1, remains unverified against the DNA. TRBV21-1 is deemed a pseudogene. The CDR3 has 14 residues. This CDR3 is CASSKGGPRATQYF. Here the CDR3 DNA reads TGTGCCAGCAGCAAAGGGGGCCCTCGGGCTACGCAGTATTTT.

The J gene is TRBJ1-1, the V gene TRBV3-1 (or the pseudogene TRBV3-2); 11 bases are shared with TRBD1. Trimming at V came to 2 bases and at J to 8 bases, leaving 4 bases not matched to a gene. CDR1 and CDR2 from the germline V gene are LGHDT and YNNKEL (reference sequence). The CDR3 is 14 residues long. CDR3 in amino acids: CASSQRDRGEEAFF. Written as DNA, the CDR3 is TGTGCCAGCAGCCAACGGGACAGGGGGGAGGAAGCTTTCTTT.

The chain is built from TRBV27 and TRBJ2-7; TRBD2 matches at 12 bases. The CDR3 sequence is 15 residues long. Germline V lookup: CDR1 MNHEY, CDR2 SMNVEV (reference sequence). Trimming removed 5 bases from V and 8 bases from J; junction bases left unmatched: 10. The CDR3 DNA reads as TGTGCCAGCAGTCGCCCGACTAGCGGGGGAAGTAAGCAGTACTTC. This gives the protein CASSRPTSGGSKQYF.

On this clone itself: This specimen includes other DNA sequences encoding the same CDR3. The chain uses TRBV5-1 and TRBJ1-3; a possible D gene is TRBD1 (6 bases). V gave up 4 bases and J gave up 3 bases, with 11 bases separating them. Germline V lookup: CDR1 SGHRS, CDR2 YFSETQ. This CDR3 comprises 14 residues. CDR3 loop: CASSQQGRGNTIYF. CDR3 sequence (DNA): TGCGCCAGCAGCCAACAGGGACGTGGAAACACCATATATTTT.

This chain links TRBV29-1 with TRBJ2-5; 8 bases agree with TRBD1. The trim removed 5 bases at V and 5 bases at J, leaving 7 bases unmatched. Looked up from germline, CDR1 is SQVTM and CDR2 is ANQGSEA. This CDR3 is 13 amino acids long. The CDR3 nucleotides are TGCAGCGTTAGGCAGGGGGCTCTGGAGACCCAGTACTTC. Translation gives CSVRQGALETQYF.

The rearrangement joins TRBV18 to TRBJ2-3; the match to TRBD2 covers 9 bases. Germline V gene lookup returns CDR1 KGHSH and CDR2 LQKENI. Trimming removed 2 bases from V and 4 bases from J; junction bases left unmatched: 4. CDR3 length: 15 amino acids. The CDR3 protein is CASSPSSGASDTQYF. CDR3 nucleotide sequence: TGTGCCAGCTCACCATCTAGCGGGGCGTCAGATACGCAGTATTTT.

The V call is TRBV28, the J call TRBJ2-5; D uncertain. The germline gives CDR1 MDHEN, CDR2 SYDVKM. The germline V and J ends were trimmed by 4 bases and 3 bases, with 9 bases remaining between them. The CDR3 consists of 13 residues. The CDR3 protein is CASSWPAEETQYF. The CDR3 DNA reads as TGTGCCAGCAGTTGGCCCGCGGAAGAGACCCAGTACTTC.

This chain connects TRBV27 to TRBJ2-2; possible D gene TRBD1, 6 bases. V gave up 8 bases and J gave up 0 bases, with 13 bases separating them. CDR1 and CDR2 from the germline V gene are MNHEY and SMNVEV (reference sequence). This CDR3 is 15 amino acids long. CDR3 loop: CASGQGLANTGELFF. The CDR3 DNA is TGTGCCAGCGGCCAGGGGTTGGCGAACACCGGGGAGCTGTTTTTT.

This chain connects TRBV25-1 to TRBJ1-2; TRBD1 agrees at 7 bases. The trim removed 4 bases at V and 3 bases at J, leaving 8 bases unmatched. The CDR3 is made up of 15 amino acids. Germline-derived CDR1 and CDR2 are MGHDK and SYGVNS. CDR3 sequence (DNA): TGTGCCAGCAGTGCCGACAGGGTACCCTACTATGGCTACACCTTC. Protein: CASSADRVPYYGYTF.

This chain joins TRBV3-1 (or the pseudogene TRBV3-2) and TRBJ2-3; a weak D match, TRBD2 (6 bases). The germline V gene encodes CDR1 LGHDT and CDR2 YNNKEL (reference sequence). V was trimmed by 4 bases and J by 6 bases, leaving 14 bases between them. CDR3 length: 14 residues. The CDR3 bases are TGTGCCAGCAGCCCCAGACTAGGCGGGGATACGCAGTATTTT. This translates into CASSPRLGGDTQYF.

This chain links TRBV30 with TRBJ1-5; no firm D call. The CDR3 runs 13 residues. Trimming left V 3 bases short and J 2 bases short, with 8 bases between. The germline V gene encodes CDR1 GTSNPN and CDR2 SVGIG (reference sequence). The CDR3 loop is CAWSAARNQPQHF. In nucleotides, the CDR3 is TGTGCCTGGAGCGCGGCCCGCAATCAGCCCCAGCATTTT.

The chain couples TRBV19 to TRBJ1-1; perhaps TRBD1 as D (6 bases). V lost 3 bases, J lost 1 base, and 6 bases lay in between. The CDR3 spans 13 residues. CDR1 is LNHDA and CDR2 is SQIVND in the germline V gene (reference sequence). The CDR3 region is CASSIRGNTEAFF. CDR3 nucleotides: TGTGCCAGTAGTATCAGGGGGAACACTGAAGCTTTCTTT. The full variable domain, its missing parts supplied by reference TRBV19 and TRBJ1-1, is DGGITQSPKYLFRKEGQNVTLSCEQNLNHDAMYWYRQDPGQGLRLIYYSQIVNDFQKGDIAEGYSVSREKKESFPLTVTSAQKNPTAFYLCASSIRGNTEAFFGQGTRLTVV.

The chain is built from TRBV5-1 and TRBJ1-1; 9 bases align to TRBD1. V dropped 0 bases and J dropped 4; count of bases not matched to a gene: 4. The CDR3 length is 15 residues. In germline, CDR1 is SGHRS, CDR2 YFSETQ. Here the CDR3 reads CASSLGDRGSTEAFF. The CDR3 nucleotides read TGCGCCAGCAGCTTGGGAGACAGGGGGAGCACTGAAGCTTTCTTT.